These T cell receptor beta chains were read from a single sample in a study of blood T cell repertoires in COVID-19. Sequenced by immunoSEQ multiplex PCR; TCRdb stores in-frame clones only, minus some. The sample has roughly 53,000 clones; just over 85% are singletons. The sequenced material came from peripheral blood. The source of these receptors is an elderly man with acute or convalescent COVID-19. CDR3s include the opening cysteine and the closing phenylalanine or tryptophan. Each record gives: V gene, CDR3 protein.

>TRBV6-4
CASRGGSTDTQYF
>TRBV4-3
CASSQDGTLSEPEKLFF
>TRBV2
CASRIGGTGPYEQYF
>TRBV9
CASSGGPLVGGSYNEQFF
>TRBV11-2
CASSPRTSGGAYEQYF
>TRBV6-5
CASNPAGGSTDTQYF
>TRBV2
CASSERRGNTEAFF
>TRBV14
CASGLAGTDTQYF
>TRBV30
CAWRRDSVNTEAFF
>TRBV30
CAWSQLASNTDTQYF
>TRBV9
CASSAWTGAGTDTQYF
>TRBV7-2
CASSLVGGGTNEKLFF
>TRBV6-5
CASSYRDRHGYTF
>TRBV29-1
CSVAEGLGEQYF